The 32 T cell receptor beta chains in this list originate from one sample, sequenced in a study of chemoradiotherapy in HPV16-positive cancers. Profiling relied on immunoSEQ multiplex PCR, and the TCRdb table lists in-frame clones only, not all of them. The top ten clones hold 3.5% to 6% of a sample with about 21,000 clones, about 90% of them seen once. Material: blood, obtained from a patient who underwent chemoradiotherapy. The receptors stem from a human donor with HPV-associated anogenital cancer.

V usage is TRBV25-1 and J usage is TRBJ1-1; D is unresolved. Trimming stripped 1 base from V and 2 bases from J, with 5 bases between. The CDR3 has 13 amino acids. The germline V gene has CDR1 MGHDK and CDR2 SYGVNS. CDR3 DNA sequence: TGTGCCAGCAGTGAATGGGGTAACACTGAAGCTTTCTTT. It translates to CASSEWGNTEAFF.

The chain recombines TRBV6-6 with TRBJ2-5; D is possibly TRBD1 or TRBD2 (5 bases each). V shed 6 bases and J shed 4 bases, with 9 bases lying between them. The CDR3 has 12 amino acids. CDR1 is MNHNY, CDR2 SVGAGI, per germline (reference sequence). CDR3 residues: CASRGTRETQYF. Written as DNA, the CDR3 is TGTGCCAGCAGGGGGACCCGAGAGACCCAGTACTTC.

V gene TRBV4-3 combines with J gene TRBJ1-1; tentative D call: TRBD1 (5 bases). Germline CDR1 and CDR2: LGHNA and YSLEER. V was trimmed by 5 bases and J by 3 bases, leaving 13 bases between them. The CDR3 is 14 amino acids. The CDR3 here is CASSSRGGDTEAFF. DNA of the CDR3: TGCGCCAGCAGCTCTCGGGGGGGGGACACTGAAGCTTTCTTT.

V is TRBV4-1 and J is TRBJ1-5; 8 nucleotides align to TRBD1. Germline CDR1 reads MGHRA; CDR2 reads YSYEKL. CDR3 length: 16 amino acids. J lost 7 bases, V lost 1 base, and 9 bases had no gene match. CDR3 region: CASSQGWDRREQPQHF. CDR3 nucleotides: TGCGCCAGCAGCCAAGGTTGGGACAGGAGGGAGCAGCCCCAGCATTTT.

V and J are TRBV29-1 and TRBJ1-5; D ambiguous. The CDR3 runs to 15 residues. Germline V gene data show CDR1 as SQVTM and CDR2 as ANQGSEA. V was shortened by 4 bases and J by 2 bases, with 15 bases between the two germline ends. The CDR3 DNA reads TGCAGCGTTGCCGACGGGTTCTTGGGCAATCAGCCCCAGCATTTT. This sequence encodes CSVADGFLGNQPQHF.

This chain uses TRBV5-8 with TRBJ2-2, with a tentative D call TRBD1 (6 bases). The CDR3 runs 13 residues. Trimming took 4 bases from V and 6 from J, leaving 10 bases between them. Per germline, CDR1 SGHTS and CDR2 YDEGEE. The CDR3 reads CASSLQGAGELFF. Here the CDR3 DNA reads TGTGCCAGCAGCCTACAGGGTGCCGGGGAGCTGTTTTTT.

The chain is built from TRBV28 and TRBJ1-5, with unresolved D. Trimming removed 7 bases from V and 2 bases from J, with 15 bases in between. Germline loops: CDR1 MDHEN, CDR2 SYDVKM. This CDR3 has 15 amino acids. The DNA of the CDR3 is TGTGCCAGCATCAGCCCGCGGGGTGGCAATCAGCCCCAGCATTTT. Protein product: CASISPRGGNQPQHF.

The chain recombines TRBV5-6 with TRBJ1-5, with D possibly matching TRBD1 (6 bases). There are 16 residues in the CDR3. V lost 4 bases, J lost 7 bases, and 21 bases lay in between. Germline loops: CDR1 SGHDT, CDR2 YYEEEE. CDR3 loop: CASSNRRGQLVQPQHF. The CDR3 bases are TGTGCCAGCAGCAATCGGCGAGGACAGTTGGTCCAGCCCCAGCATTTT.

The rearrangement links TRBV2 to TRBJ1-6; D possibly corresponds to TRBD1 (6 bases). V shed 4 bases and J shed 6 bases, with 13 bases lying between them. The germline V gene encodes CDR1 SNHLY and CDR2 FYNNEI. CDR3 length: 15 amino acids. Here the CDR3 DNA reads TGTGCCAGCAGTGTGGGACATTTGATTAATTCACCCCTCCACTTT. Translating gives CASSVGHLINSPLHF.

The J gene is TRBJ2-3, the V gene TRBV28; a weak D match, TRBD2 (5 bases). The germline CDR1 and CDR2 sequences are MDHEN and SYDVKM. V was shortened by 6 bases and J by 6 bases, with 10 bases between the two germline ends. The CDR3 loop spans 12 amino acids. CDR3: CASSLKRDTQYF. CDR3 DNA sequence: TGTGCCAGCAGCCTGAAGCGGGATACGCAGTATTTT.

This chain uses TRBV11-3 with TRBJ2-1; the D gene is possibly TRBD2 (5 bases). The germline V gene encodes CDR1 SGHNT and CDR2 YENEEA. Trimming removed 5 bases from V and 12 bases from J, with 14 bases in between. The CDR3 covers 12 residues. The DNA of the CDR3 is TGTGCCAGCAGCCACGGGAATAGGCGGCAGTTCTTC. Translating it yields CASSHGNRRQFF.

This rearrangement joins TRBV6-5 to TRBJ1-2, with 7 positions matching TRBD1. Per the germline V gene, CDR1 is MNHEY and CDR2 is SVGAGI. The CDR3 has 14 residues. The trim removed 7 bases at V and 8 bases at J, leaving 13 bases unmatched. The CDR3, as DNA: TGTGCCAGCACACGAGGGGGCAGGATGACGGGCTACACCTTC. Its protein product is CASTRGGRMTGYTF.

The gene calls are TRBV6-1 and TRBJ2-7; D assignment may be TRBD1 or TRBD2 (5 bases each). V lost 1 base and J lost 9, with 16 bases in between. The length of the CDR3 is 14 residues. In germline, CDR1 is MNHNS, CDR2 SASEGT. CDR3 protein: CASSEVGDGLGQYF. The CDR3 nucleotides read TGTGCCAGCAGTGAAGTGGGGGACGGTCTGGGGCAGTACTTC.

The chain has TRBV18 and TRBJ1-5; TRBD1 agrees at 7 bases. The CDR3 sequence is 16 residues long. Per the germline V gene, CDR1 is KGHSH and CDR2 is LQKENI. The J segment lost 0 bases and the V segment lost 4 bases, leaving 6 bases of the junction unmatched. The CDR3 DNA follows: TGTGCCAGCTCACGGGGGACAGCTAATAGCAATCAGCCCCAGCATTTT. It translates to CASSRGTANSNQPQHF.

The CDR3 region has the DNA TGTGCCAGCAGCTTAAACAGGGATATTGCAGATACGCAGTATTTT. Encoded protein: CASSLNRDIADTQYF. The chain couples TRBV7-2 to TRBJ2-3; a weak D match, TRBD1 (6 bases). Germline assignment: CDR1 SGHTA and CDR2 FQGNSA. Trimming shortened V by 2 bases and J by 4 bases, and 13 bases separated the two germline ends. The CDR3 loop spans 15 amino acids. The whole variable domain, filled in from reference TRBV7-2 and TRBJ2-3, reads GAGVSQSPSNKVTEKGKDVELRCDPISGHTALYWYRQSLGQGLEFLIYFQGNSAPDKSGLPSDRFSAERTGGSVSTLTIQRTQQEDSAVYLCASSLNRDIADTQYFGPGTRLTVL.

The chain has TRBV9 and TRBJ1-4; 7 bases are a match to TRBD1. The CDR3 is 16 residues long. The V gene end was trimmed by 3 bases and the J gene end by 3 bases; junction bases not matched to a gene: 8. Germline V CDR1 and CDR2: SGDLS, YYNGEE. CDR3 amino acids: CASSAVGGTANEKLFF. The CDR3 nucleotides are TGTGCCAGCAGCGCGGTAGGAGGGACAGCTAATGAAAAACTGTTTTTT.

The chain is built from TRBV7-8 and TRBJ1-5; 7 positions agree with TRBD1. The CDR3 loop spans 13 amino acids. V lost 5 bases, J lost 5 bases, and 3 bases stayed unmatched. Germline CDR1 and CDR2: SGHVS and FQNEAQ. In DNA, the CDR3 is TGTGCCAGCAGCGACGACAGGGATCAGCCCCAGCATTTT. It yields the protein CASSDDRDQPQHF.

CDR3 amino acids: CASSEAQTGLNEQFF. The CDR3 DNA reads as TGTGCCAGCAGTGAAGCACAGACAGGGCTGAATGAGCAGTTCTTC. The rearrangement joins TRBV6-1 to TRBJ2-1; 7 nucleotides line up with TRBD1. CDR3 length: 15 residues. The trim removed 0 bases at V and 7 bases at J, leaving 6 bases unmatched. Germline CDR1 reads MNHNS; CDR2 reads SASEGT.

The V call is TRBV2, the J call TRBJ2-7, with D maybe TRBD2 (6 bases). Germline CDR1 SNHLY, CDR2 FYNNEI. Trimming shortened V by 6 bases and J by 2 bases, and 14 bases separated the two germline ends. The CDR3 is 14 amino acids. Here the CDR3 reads CASRERALTYEQYF. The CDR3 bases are TGTGCCAGCAGGGAGCGGGCGCTCACCTACGAGCAGTACTTC.

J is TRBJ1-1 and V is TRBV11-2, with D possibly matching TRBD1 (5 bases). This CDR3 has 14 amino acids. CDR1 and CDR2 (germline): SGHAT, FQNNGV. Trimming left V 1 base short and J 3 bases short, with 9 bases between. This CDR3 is CASSLVGADTEAFF. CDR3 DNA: TGTGCCAGCAGCTTAGTAGGGGCCGACACTGAAGCTTTCTTT.

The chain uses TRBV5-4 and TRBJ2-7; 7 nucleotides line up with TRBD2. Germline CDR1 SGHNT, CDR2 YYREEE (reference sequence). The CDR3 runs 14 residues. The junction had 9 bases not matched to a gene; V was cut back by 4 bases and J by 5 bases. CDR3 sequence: CASSRSGGEDEQYF. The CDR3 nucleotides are TGTGCCAGCAGCCGGAGTGGGGGGGAGGACGAGCAGTACTTC.

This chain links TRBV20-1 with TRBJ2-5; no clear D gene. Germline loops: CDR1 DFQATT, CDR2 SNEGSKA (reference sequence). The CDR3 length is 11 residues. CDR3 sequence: CMLEYQETQYF. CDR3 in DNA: TGCATGCTAGAGTACCAAGAGACCCAGTACTTC.

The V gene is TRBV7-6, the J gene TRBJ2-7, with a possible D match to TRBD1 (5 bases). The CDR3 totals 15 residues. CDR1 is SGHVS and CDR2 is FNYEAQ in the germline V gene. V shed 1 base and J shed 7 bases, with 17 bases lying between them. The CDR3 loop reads CASSLGGELFGEQYF. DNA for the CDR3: TGTGCCAGCAGCTTAGGGGGCGAACTATTTGGTGAGCAGTACTTC.

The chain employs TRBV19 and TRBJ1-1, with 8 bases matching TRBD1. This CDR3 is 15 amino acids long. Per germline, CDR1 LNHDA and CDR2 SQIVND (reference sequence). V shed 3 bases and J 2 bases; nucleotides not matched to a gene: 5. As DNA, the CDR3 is TGTGCCAGTAGTATCCGCGGACAGGGTAACACTGAAGCTTTCTTT. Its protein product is CASSIRGQGNTEAFF.

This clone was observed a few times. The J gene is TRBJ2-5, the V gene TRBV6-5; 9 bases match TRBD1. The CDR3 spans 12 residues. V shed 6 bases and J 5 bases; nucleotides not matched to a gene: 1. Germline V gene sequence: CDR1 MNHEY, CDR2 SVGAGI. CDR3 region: CASSGQGETQYF. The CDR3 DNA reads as TGTGCCAGCAGCGGACAGGGGGAGACCCAGTACTTC.

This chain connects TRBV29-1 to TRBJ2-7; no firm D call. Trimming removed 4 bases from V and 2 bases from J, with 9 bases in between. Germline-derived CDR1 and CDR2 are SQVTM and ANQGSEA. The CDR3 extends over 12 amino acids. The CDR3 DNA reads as TGCAGCGTTGTGCACTCCGCCTACGAGCAGTACTTC. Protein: CSVVHSAYEQYF.

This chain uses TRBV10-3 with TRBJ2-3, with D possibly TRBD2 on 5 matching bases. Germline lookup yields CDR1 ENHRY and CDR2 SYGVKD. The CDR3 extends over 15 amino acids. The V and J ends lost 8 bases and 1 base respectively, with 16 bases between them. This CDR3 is CAILRTPEGTDTQYF. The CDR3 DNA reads TGTGCCATCCTTCGAACGCCGGAGGGCACAGATACGCAGTATTTT.

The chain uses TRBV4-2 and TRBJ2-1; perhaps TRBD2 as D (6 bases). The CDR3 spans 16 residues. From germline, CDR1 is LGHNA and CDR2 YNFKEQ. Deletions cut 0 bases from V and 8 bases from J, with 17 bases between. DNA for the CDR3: TGTGCCAGCAGCCAAGATTTTCGCGGGGCCAGTTATGAGCAGTTCTTC. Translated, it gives CASSQDFRGASYEQFF.

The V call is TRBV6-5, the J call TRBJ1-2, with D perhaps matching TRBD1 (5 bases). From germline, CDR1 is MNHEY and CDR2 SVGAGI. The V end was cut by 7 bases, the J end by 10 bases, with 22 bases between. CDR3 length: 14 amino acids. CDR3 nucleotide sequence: TGTGCCAGCACCCGGGGCGCCTCGCTCGTGCCCTACACCTTC. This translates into CASTRGASLVPYTF.

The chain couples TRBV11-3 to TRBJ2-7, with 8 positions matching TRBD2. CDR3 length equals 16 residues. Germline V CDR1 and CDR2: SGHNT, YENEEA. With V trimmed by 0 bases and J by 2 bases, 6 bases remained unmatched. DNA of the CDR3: TGTGCCAGCAGCTTAGAGCGGGGGGAAGGAACCTACGAGCAGTACTTC. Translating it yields CASSLERGEGTYEQYF.

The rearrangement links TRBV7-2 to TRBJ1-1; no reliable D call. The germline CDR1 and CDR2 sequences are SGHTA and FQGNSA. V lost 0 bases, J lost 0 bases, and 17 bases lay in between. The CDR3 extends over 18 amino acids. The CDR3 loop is CASSLAIRLGDMNTEAFF. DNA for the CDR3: TGTGCCAGCAGCTTAGCGATAAGACTCGGTGATATGAACACTGAAGCTTTCTTT. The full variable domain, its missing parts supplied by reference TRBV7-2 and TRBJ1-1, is GAGVSQSPSNKVTEKGKDVELRCDPISGHTALYWYRQSLGQGLEFLIYFQGNSAPDKSGLPSDRFSAERTGGSVSTLTIQRTQQEDSAVYLCASSLAIRLGDMNTEAFFGQGTRLTVV.

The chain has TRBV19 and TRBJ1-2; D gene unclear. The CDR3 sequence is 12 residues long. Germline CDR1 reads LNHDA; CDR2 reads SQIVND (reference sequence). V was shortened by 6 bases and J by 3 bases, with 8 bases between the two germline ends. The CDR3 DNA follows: TGTGCCAGTAGACGAGGCGACTATGGCTACACCTTC. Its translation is CASRRGDYGYTF.